This T cell receptor (beta chain) was recorded in a study of identical twins. TCRdb ran MiXCR on the 5' RACE reads and lists one entry per CDR3 protein. The sample carries 690,000 or so distinct CDR3 sequences, approximately 6% recorded once. This clonotype was detected ten times or more. This CDR3 comprises 14 residues. The J segment lost 0 bases and the V segment lost 7 bases, leaving 7 bases of the junction unmatched. Germline V gene data show CDR1 as SGHDT and CDR2 as YYEEEE. Input material: naive T cells sorted from blood. The sequence was obtained from a man between 18 and 35 years old in good health. The V and J genes are TRBV5-6 and TRBJ2-7; 7 nucleotides match TRBD2. CDR3: CASQASGSSYEQYV. CDR3 sequence (DNA): TGTGCCAGCCAGGCTAGCGGCAGCTCCTACGAGCAGTACGTC.